The 26 T cell receptor beta chains presented below share a single source sample, sequenced in a study of blood T cell repertoires in COVID-19. Clones were read by immunoSEQ multiplex PCR, and TCRdb kept only the in-frame ones, dropping some. Of about 130,000 clones listed, around 80% were seen once; the top ten hold about a sixth. The sequenced sample consisted of peripheral blood. The origin of the receptors is a man aged 25 to 45 with COVID-19, enrolled during active disease.

This clone has a handful of counts. This chain connects TRBV7-3 to TRBJ2-5, with TRBD2 as a possible D gene (6 bases). The CDR3 is 14 amino acids. Trimming pared 0 bases from V and 5 bases from J, leaving 10 bases between. Germline assignment: CDR1 SGHTA and CDR2 FQGTGA. The CDR3 DNA follows: TGTGCCAGCAGCTTAACGGGAGGATGGGAGACCCAGTACTTC. As protein: CASSLTGGWETQYF. Together with reference TRBV7-3 and TRBJ2-5, the CDR3 gives the full variable domain: GAGVSQTPSNKVTEKGKYVELRCDPISGHTALYWYRQSLGQGPEFLIYFQGTGAADDSGLPNDRFFAVRPEGSVSTLKIQRTERGDSAVYLCASSLTGGWETQYFGPGTRLLVL.

CDR3 in amino acids: CASSLRLAGLGTGELFF. The CDR3 nucleotides read TGTGCCAGCAGCCTCCGACTAGCGGGCCTTGGTACCGGGGAGCTGTTTTTT. The gene calls are TRBV5-4 and TRBJ2-2; TRBD2 matches 10 bases. V was pared by 4 bases and J by 5 bases, with 11 bases of the junction left unmatched. CDR3 size: 17 residues. CDR1 is SGHNT and CDR2 is YYREEE in the germline V gene (reference sequence). Looking up the rest from reference TRBV5-4 and TRBJ2-2 gives the full variable domain: ETGVTQSPTHLIKTRGQQVTLRCSSQSGHNTVSWYQQALGQGPQFIFQYYREEENGRGNFPPRFSGLQFPNYSSELNVNALELDDSALYLCASSLRLAGLGTGELFFGEGSRLTVL.

The chain combines TRBV29-1 with TRBJ1-3; no firm D call. V was pared by 5 bases and J by 2 bases, with 13 bases between. This CDR3 has 14 amino acids. Germline V gives CDR1 SQVTM, CDR2 ANQGSEA. The CDR3 protein is CSVSLILPGNTIYF. In nucleotides, the CDR3 is TGCAGCGTTTCCCTGATACTTCCTGGAAACACCATATATTTT.

V and J are TRBV4-1 and TRBJ1-2, with TRBD1 identical over 9 bases. The CDR3 runs to 16 residues. Trimming at V came to 0 bases and at J to 11 bases, leaving 13 bases not matched to a gene. Germline V gene sequence: CDR1 MGHRA, CDR2 YSYEKL. CDR3 DNA sequence: TGCGCCAGCAGCCAAGAGACGGGAACTAAGACAGGGGGATACACCTTC. Translated: CASSQETGTKTGGYTF.

V gene TRBV7-2 combines with J gene TRBJ2-7; tentative D call: TRBD2 (6 bases). The CDR3 runs to 13 residues. V was pared by 4 bases and J by 6 bases, with 13 bases between. In germline, CDR1 is SGHTA, CDR2 FQGNSA. CDR3 residues: CASSSGVPSEQYF. The CDR3 DNA sequence: TGTGCCAGCAGCTCGGGAGTCCCCTCCGAGCAGTACTTC.

The V gene is TRBV6-4, the J gene TRBJ2-3; 9 nucleotides match TRBD2. The trim removed 2 bases at V and 3 bases at J, leaving 3 bases unmatched. The germline V gene encodes CDR1 MRHNA and CDR2 SNTAGT. This CDR3 has 15 amino acids. The CDR3 region is CASSDGGGVTDTQYF. The CDR3 DNA sequence: TGTGCCAGCAGTGACGGCGGGGGGGTAACAGATACGCAGTATTTT.

This rearrangement joins TRBV5-1 to TRBJ2-7; TRBD1 agrees at 7 bases. This CDR3 is 14 amino acids long. The junction had 5 bases not matched to a gene; V was cut back by 0 bases and J by 5 bases. Germline-derived CDR1 and CDR2 are SGHRS and YFSETQ. The CDR3 sequence is CASSLGQGTHEQYF. The CDR3 DNA follows: TGCGCCAGCAGCTTGGGACAGGGAACCCACGAGCAGTACTTC.

This chain joins TRBV4-3 and TRBJ2-3; D not resolved. Germline assignment: CDR1 LGHNA and CDR2 YSLEER. CDR3 length equals 13 residues. Trimming removed 0 bases at V and 8 bases at J, with 9 bases between. In DNA form, the CDR3 reads TGCGCCAGCAGCCAAGATGTGGGCCGTACGCAGTATTTT. Translating it yields CASSQDVGRTQYF.

The chain links TRBV11-3 to TRBJ2-7; 9 bases match TRBD1. Germline V gives CDR1 SGHNT, CDR2 YENEEA. The CDR3 has 17 residues. Trimming at V came to 1 base and at J to 3 bases, leaving 10 bases not matched to a gene. CDR3 in DNA: TGTGCCAGCAGCTTAGGTCGGATACAGGGGGCCTTCTACGAGCAGTACTTC. It encodes CASSLGRIQGAFYEQYF.

The rearrangement joins TRBV5-1 to TRBJ2-3; TRBD2 might be the D (6 bases). Germline lookup yields CDR1 SGHRS and CDR2 YFSETQ. V dropped 2 bases and J dropped 2 bases, with 12 bases sitting between them. This CDR3 has 15 amino acids. The CDR3 DNA is TGCGCCAGCAGCTTTGGGCCGGGGGTCACAGATACGCAGTATTTT. This translates into CASSFGPGVTDTQYF.

This rearrangement joins TRBV4-1 to TRBJ1-2; D is uncertain. Germline V gives CDR1 MGHRA, CDR2 YSYEKL. There are 11 residues in the CDR3. V lost 5 bases and J lost 8, with 9 bases in between. The CDR3 spells CASSLGSGYTF. The CDR3 nucleotides are TGCGCCAGCAGCTTGGGGAGCGGCTACACCTTC.

The V call is TRBV6-1, the J call TRBJ2-7; D is perhaps TRBD1 (6 bases). Germline-derived CDR1 and CDR2 are MNHNS and SASEGT. Trimming took 2 bases from V and 4 from J, leaving 15 bases between them. CDR3 size: 15 residues. Here the CDR3 reads CASSEITGISYEQYF. The CDR3 nucleotides are TGTGCCAGCAGTGAAATTACAGGGATCTCGTACGAGCAGTACTTC.

This clone was seen a few times. The genes are TRBV11-3 and TRBJ2-2; D unclear. CDR3 size: 15 residues. The V and J ends lost 1 base and 1 base respectively, with 7 bases between them. Per germline, CDR1 SGHNT and CDR2 YENEEA. The chain's CDR3 is CASSLGAGNTGELFF. The CDR3 bases are TGTGCCAGCAGCTTAGGAGCAGGGAACACCGGGGAGCTGTTTTTT.

Only a few counts were recorded for this clone. The J gene is TRBJ2-1, the V gene TRBV7-9, with D possibly matching TRBD2 (6 bases). Germline CDR1 SEHNR, CDR2 FQNEAQ (reference sequence). The CDR3 consists of 16 residues. Between the trimmed V and J ends, which lost 1 base and 6 bases, there was a span of 16 bases. The CDR3 protein is CASSLGGGLEGNEQFF. CDR3 nucleotides: TGTGCCAGCAGCTTAGGGGGTGGGTTGGAGGGCAATGAGCAGTTCTTC.

There are a few counts of this clone. This rearrangement joins TRBV5-4 to TRBJ2-7, with D possibly being TRBD1 (5 bases). V was shortened by 3 bases and J by 2 bases, with 12 bases between the two germline ends. The CDR3 length is 14 residues. CDR1 is SGHNT and CDR2 is YYREEE in the germline V gene (reference sequence). The CDR3 DNA is TGTGCCAGCAGCTGGGGCCCTAATACCTACGAGCAGTACTTC. Its translation: CASSWGPNTYEQYF.

The chain links TRBV9 to TRBJ2-3; the match to TRBD2 covers 7 bases. V was pared by 0 bases and J by 2 bases, with 9 bases of the junction left unmatched. The germline V gene encodes CDR1 SGDLS and CDR2 YYNGEE. The CDR3 has 17 residues. This chain's CDR3 is CASSVGTRGPPTDTQYF. Here the CDR3 DNA reads TGTGCCAGCAGCGTAGGGACTAGGGGTCCCCCCACAGATACGCAGTATTTT.

CDR3 residues: CASSARSNQPQHF. In DNA, the CDR3 is TGTGCCAGCAGTGCCAGAAGCAATCAGCCCCAGCATTTT. V gene TRBV2 combines with J gene TRBJ1-5; D gene unclear. Looked up from germline, CDR1 is SNHLY and CDR2 is FYNNEI. V was cut by 4 bases and J by 1 base, with 5 bases left in between. The CDR3 consists of 13 residues. The complete variable domain, with remaining parts taken from reference TRBV2 and TRBJ1-5, reads EPEVTQTPSHQVTQMGQEVILRCVPISNHLYFYWYRQILGQKVEFLVSFYNNEISEKSEIFDDQFSVERPDGSNFTLKIRSTKLEDSAMYFCASSARSNQPQHFGDGTRLSIL.

The chain carries TRBV5-6 and TRBJ1-5, with D maybe TRBD1 (6 bases). Germline assignment: CDR1 SGHDT and CDR2 YYEEEE. This CDR3 comprises 15 residues. Trimming shortened V by 5 bases and J by 1 base, and 13 bases separated the two germline ends. Here the CDR3 DNA reads TGTGCCAGCAGTCTCGGACAGACAAGCAATCAGCCCCAGCATTTT. Its translation: CASSLGQTSNQPQHF.

This clone was recorded only once. CDR3 nucleotides: TGTGCCATCAGTGATGCGGAAGGGGGTGGCTACACCTTC. Its translation is CAISDAEGGGYTF. The rearrangement joins TRBV10-3 to TRBJ1-2; D may be TRBD1 (6 bases). V was shortened by 3 bases and J by 7 bases, with 12 bases between the two germline ends. CDR1 is ENHRY, CDR2 SYGVKD, per germline. This CDR3 is 13 amino acids long.

The J gene is TRBJ2-7, the V gene TRBV9, with TRBD1 matching over 8 bases. Trimming at V came to 0 bases and at J to 4 bases, leaving 3 bases not matched to a gene. CDR3 length equals 14 residues. Germline loops: CDR1 SGDLS, CDR2 YYNGEE. The CDR3 reads CASSVGTGLYEQYF. CDR3 coding DNA: TGTGCCAGCAGCGTAGGGACAGGGCTGTACGAGCAGTACTTC.

The V call is TRBV19, the J call TRBJ2-3, with 8 bases matching TRBD2. The trim removed 2 bases at V and 1 base at J, leaving 2 bases unmatched. Germline values: CDR1 LNHDA, CDR2 SQIVND (reference sequence). This CDR3 contains 15 residues. CDR3 DNA: TGTGCCAGTAGTATATCTAGCGGGCGCACAGATACGCAGTATTTT. Translation: CASSISSGRTDTQYF. The whole variable domain, remainder taken from reference TRBV19 and TRBJ2-3, is DGGITQSPKYLFRKEGQNVTLSCEQNLNHDAMYWYRQDPGQGLRLIYYSQIVNDFQKGDIAEGYSVSREKKESFPLTVTSAQKNPTAFYLCASSISSGRTDTQYFGPGTRLTVL.

This chain connects TRBV10-3 to TRBJ2-1; TRBD2 agrees at 7 bases. The ends lost 8 bases at V and 4 bases at J; junction bases unmatched: 5. Germline loops: CDR1 ENHRY, CDR2 SYGVKD. The CDR3 is 13 residues long. The CDR3 sequence: CAIWGGEYNEQFF. The DNA for the CDR3 is TGTGCCATCTGGGGGGGGGAATACAATGAGCAGTTCTTC.

CDR3 coding DNA: TGCGCCAGCAGCCTTCTAGCGGGAGTGATTCTAGCCAAAAACATTCAGTACTTC. Translating gives CASSLLAGVILAKNIQYF. The chain joins TRBV10-1 to TRBJ2-4; TRBD2 matches 10 bases. The length of the CDR3 is 18 residues. Germline V CDR1 and CDR2: WNHNN, SYGVQD (reference sequence). The junction had 11 bases not matched to a gene; V was cut back by 6 bases and J by 0 bases.

A few counts support this clone. The chain uses TRBV5-1 and TRBJ2-3, with TRBD2 matching over 10 bases. Germline assignment: CDR1 SGHRS and CDR2 YFSETQ. Germline trimming cut 0 bases from V and 3 bases from J; bases unmatched to any gene: 13. The CDR3 consists of 19 residues. CDR3 coding DNA: TGCGCCAGCAGCTTGGATAGTCTAGCGGGAGTAATAGGAACAGATACGCAGTATTTT. Protein product: CASSLDSLAGVIGTDTQYF. Looking up the rest from reference TRBV5-1 and TRBJ2-3 gives the full variable domain: KAGVTQTPRYLIKTRGQQVTLSCSPISGHRSVSWYQQTPGQGLQFLFEYFSETQRNKGNFPGRFSGRQFSNSRSEMNVSTLELGDSALYLCASSLDSLAGVIGTDTQYFGPGTRLTVL.

V and J are TRBV11-3 and TRBJ2-3; the match to TRBD1 covers 9 bases. V lost 5 bases and J lost 4; bases outside the gene matches: 7. The CDR3 totals 15 residues. CDR1 is SGHNT, CDR2 YENEEA, per germline. CDR3 nucleotide sequence: TGTGCCAGCAGCCGGACAGGGGATGGAGCAGATACGCAGTATTTT. Translating gives CASSRTGDGADTQYF. Full variable domain (rest looked up from reference TRBV11-3 and TRBJ2-3): EAGVVQSPRYKIIEKKQPVAFWCNPISGHNTLYWYLQNLGQGPELLIRYENEEAVDDSQLPKDRFSAERLKGVDSTLKIQPAELGDSAVYLCASSRTGDGADTQYFGPGTRLTVL.

The CDR3 sequence is CASSQEFPGISPLHF. The CDR3 DNA is TGCGCCAGCAGCCAAGAATTTCCAGGGATTTCACCCCTCCACTTT. The chain is built from TRBV4-1 and TRBJ1-6; D perhaps matches TRBD1 (5 bases). Between the trimmed V and J ends, which lost 0 bases and 9 bases, there was a span of 12 bases. The CDR3 has 15 residues. From germline, CDR1 is MGHRA and CDR2 YSYEKL.